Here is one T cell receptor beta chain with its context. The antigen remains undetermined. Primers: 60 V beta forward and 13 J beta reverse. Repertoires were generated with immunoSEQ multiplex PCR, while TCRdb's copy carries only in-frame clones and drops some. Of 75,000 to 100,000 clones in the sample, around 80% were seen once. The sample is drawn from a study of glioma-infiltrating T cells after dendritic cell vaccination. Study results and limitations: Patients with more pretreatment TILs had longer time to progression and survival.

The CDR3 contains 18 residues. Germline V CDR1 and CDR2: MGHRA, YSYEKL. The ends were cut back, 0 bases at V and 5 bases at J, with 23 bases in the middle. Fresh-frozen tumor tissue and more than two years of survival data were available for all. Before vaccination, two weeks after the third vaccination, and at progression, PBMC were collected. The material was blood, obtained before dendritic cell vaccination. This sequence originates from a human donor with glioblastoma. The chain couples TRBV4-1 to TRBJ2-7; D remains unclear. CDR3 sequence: CASSQDHQSAGRAHEQYF. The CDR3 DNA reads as TGCGCCAGCAGCCAAGATCATCAGTCGGCAGGTCGAGCCCACGAGCAGTACTTC.